A single sample is the source of the 25 T cell receptor beta chains below, sequenced in a study of blood T cell repertoires in COVID-19. The assay was immunoSEQ multiplex PCR, and TCRdb's table has in-frame clones only and misses some. The data hold around 300,000 clones, with around 87% observed a single time. Sequencing was performed on PBMCs or T cells enriched from blood (not recorded which). Source of these receptors: a woman aged 25 to 39 who had recovered from COVID-19.

Comment on this clone: Other nucleotide sequences from this sample produce the same CDR3. V and J are TRBV28 and TRBJ2-7; D remains ambiguous. Germline CDR1 reads MDHEN; CDR2 reads SYDVKM. Trimming took off 2 bases at V and 2 bases at J, with 4 bases between the two ends. CDR3 length: 12 amino acids. The CDR3 loop is CASSLGAYEQYF. For the CDR3, the DNA is TGTGCCAGCAGTTTAGGAGCCTACGAGCAGTACTTC.

The rearrangement links TRBV11-1 to TRBJ2-7, with D maybe TRBD1 (6 bases). The CDR3 has 16 amino acids. The germline V gene has CDR1 SGHAT and CDR2 FQDESV (reference sequence). V lost 3 bases, J lost 2 bases, and 17 bases lay in between. CDR3 region: CASSLGATPRPYEQYF. Here the CDR3 DNA reads TGTGCCAGCAGCTTGGGGGCGACACCCCGTCCCTACGAGCAGTACTTC.

The rearrangement links TRBV30 to TRBJ1-3; 8 bases map to TRBD1. V lost 6 bases, J lost 2 bases, and 3 bases stayed unmatched. The CDR3 covers 13 residues. Germline CDR1 reads GTSNPN; CDR2 reads SVGIG (reference sequence). The DNA of the CDR3 is TGTGCCTGCGGACAGGGCCCTGGAAACACCATATATTTT. Translating it yields CACGQGPGNTIYF.

This clone was seen repeatedly, ten times or more. J is TRBJ2-2 and V is TRBV7-2; weak D call: TRBD2 (6 bases). Looked up from germline, CDR1 is SGHTA and CDR2 is FQGNSA. V gave up 5 bases and J gave up 3 bases, with 13 bases separating them. The CDR3 has 15 amino acids. The CDR3 loop reads CASSVYGGDTGELFF. Here the CDR3 DNA reads TGTGCCAGCAGCGTTTACGGGGGTGACACCGGGGAGCTGTTTTTT.

The chain uses TRBV18 and TRBJ2-1, with D possibly matching TRBD1 (5 bases). Germline CDR1 reads KGHSH; CDR2 reads LQKENI. CDR3 length equals 13 residues. V was cut by 3 bases and J by 5 bases, with 8 bases left in between. The CDR3: CASSPGADNEQFF. For the CDR3, the DNA is TGTGCCAGCTCACCTGGGGCAGACAATGAGCAGTTCTTC.

The rearrangement links TRBV11-2 to TRBJ2-3, with TRBD2 matching 7 bases. V lost 2 bases to trimming and J lost 2 bases; unmatched junction nucleotides: 7. The germline V gene encodes CDR1 SGHAT and CDR2 FQNNGV. The CDR3 is 16 residues long. As DNA, the CDR3 is TGTGCCAGCAGCTTACTAGGGAGGGTCGCCACAGATACGCAGTATTTT. It codes for CASSLLGRVATDTQYF.

V is TRBV28 and J is TRBJ1-1; D possibly corresponds to TRBD1 (6 bases). V was cut by 5 bases and J by 0 bases, with 13 bases left in between. From germline, CDR1 is MDHEN and CDR2 SYDVKM. This CDR3 is built from 15 residues. CDR3 in DNA: TGTGCCAGCAGTAGCTCACAGGGTCTGAACACTGAAGCTTTCTTT. Translated: CASSSSQGLNTEAFF.

The chain has TRBV18 and TRBJ2-1; TRBD1 matches at 11 bases. From germline, CDR1 is KGHSH and CDR2 LQKENI. J lost 0 bases, V lost 0 bases, and 1 base had no gene match. The CDR3 has 17 residues. The CDR3 loop is CASSPPDRGLSYNEQFF. CDR3 DNA sequence: TGTGCCAGCTCACCACCGGACAGGGGGCTCTCCTACAATGAGCAGTTCTTC.

The chain recombines TRBV5-1 with TRBJ1-1; D possibly corresponds to TRBD1 (6 bases). Between the trimmed V and J ends, which lost 3 bases and 3 bases, there was a span of 12 bases. The CDR3 loop spans 14 amino acids. From germline, CDR1 is SGHRS and CDR2 YFSETQ. The CDR3 bases are TGCGCCAGCAGCTCTACAGGGAGCGACACTGAAGCTTTCTTT. Translated: CASSSTGSDTEAFF.

This chain links TRBV6-5 with TRBJ2-7, with 10 bases lining up with TRBD2. This CDR3 comprises 15 residues. V lost 4 bases, J lost 0 bases, and 3 bases stayed unmatched. Per the germline V gene, CDR1 is MNHEY and CDR2 is SVGAGI. The CDR3 is CASSWGLARSYEQYF. The CDR3 DNA reads as TGTGCCAGCAGTTGGGGACTAGCGCGCTCCTACGAGCAGTACTTC.

The chain recombines TRBV3-1 (or the pseudogene TRBV3-2) with TRBJ2-7; D may be TRBD1 (5 bases). CDR1 is LGHDT and CDR2 is YNNKEL in the germline V gene (reference sequence). Trimming took 1 base from V and 1 from J, leaving 11 bases between them. The CDR3 loop spans 15 amino acids. This CDR3 is CASSQGIQGSYEQYF. The CDR3 region has the DNA TGTGCCAGCAGCCAAGGGATTCAGGGATCCTACGAGCAGTACTTC.

The chain is built from TRBV29-1 and TRBJ1-5; 8 bases are a match to TRBD1. V was clipped by 4 bases and J by 0 bases; unmatched bases: 2. CDR1 and CDR2 from the germline V gene are SQVTM and ANQGSEA. CDR3 length: 14 residues. CDR3 bases: TGCAGCGTTGTCGACAGGGGTAGCAATCAGCCCCAGCATTTT. It translates to CSVVDRGSNQPQHF.

This sequence joins TRBV10-3 and TRBJ2-1, with a possible D match to TRBD1 (6 bases). The V end lost 4 bases, the J end lost 0 bases, and 7 bases lay between the germline ends. CDR3 length: 14 residues. CDR1 is ENHRY and CDR2 is SYGVKD in the germline V gene. CDR3 amino acids: CAISADSSYNEQFF. The CDR3 DNA sequence: TGTGCCATCAGTGCGGACAGCTCCTACAATGAGCAGTTCTTC.

V usage is TRBV11-1 and J usage is TRBJ2-7; a weak D match, TRBD2 (5 bases). This CDR3 is built from 14 residues. Germline loops: CDR1 SGHAT, CDR2 FQDESV (reference sequence). V lost 0 bases, J lost 4 bases, and 10 bases lay in between. CDR3 amino acids: CASSLAYPGYEQYF. CDR3 bases: TGTGCCAGCAGCTTAGCGTATCCGGGGTACGAGCAGTACTTC. The whole variable domain, remainder taken from reference TRBV11-1 and TRBJ2-7, is EAEVAQSPRYKITEKSQAVAFWCDPISGHATLYWYRQILGQGPELLVQFQDESVVDDSQLPKDRFSAERLKGVDSTLKIQPAELGDSAMYLCASSLAYPGYEQYFGPGTRLTVT.

The rearrangement uses TRBV5-1 and TRBJ2-5, with 7 bases identical to TRBD1. The CDR3 length is 11 residues. In germline, CDR1 is SGHRS, CDR2 YFSETQ. Trimming at V came to 4 bases and at J to 10 bases, leaving 4 bases not matched to a gene. This chain's CDR3 is CASSPDRFQYF. CDR3 nucleotide sequence: TGCGCCAGCAGCCCGGACAGGTTCCAGTACTTC.

The rearrangement uses TRBV5-6 and TRBJ1-3; D gene uncertain. The CDR3 loop spans 15 amino acids. Trimming removed 1 base at V and 0 bases at J, with 8 bases between. Germline lookup yields CDR1 SGHDT and CDR2 YYEEEE. CDR3 nucleotides: TGTGCCAGCAGCTTGAGGTCTAGCTCTGGAAACACCATATATTTT. Its protein product is CASSLRSSSGNTIYF.

This sequence joins TRBV28 and TRBJ2-5, with 8 bases matching TRBD2. The CDR3 runs 16 residues. V shed 2 bases and J 3 bases; nucleotides not matched to a gene: 8. Germline V gene data show CDR1 as MDHEN and CDR2 as SYDVKM. CDR3 in DNA: TGTGCCAGCAGTTTACCTAGCGGGTCCCTAAAAGAGACCCAGTACTTC. Translation: CASSLPSGSLKETQYF.

This clone was recorded once. The rearrangement uses TRBV5-4 and TRBJ1-2, with D possibly matching TRBD1 (6 bases). The CDR3 length is 13 residues. Germline V lookup: CDR1 SGHNT, CDR2 YYREEE (reference sequence). V was pared by 4 bases and J by 5 bases, with 12 bases between. The chain's CDR3 is CASSIFGTYGYTF. Written as DNA, the CDR3 is TGTGCCAGCAGCATATTTGGGACATATGGCTACACCTTC.

CDR3 loop: CASTPGWTGTSYEQYF. CDR3 DNA: TGTGCCAGCACCCCGGGGTGGACAGGGACGTCCTACGAGCAGTACTTC. The chain joins TRBV2 to TRBJ2-7; 8 nucleotides match TRBD1. The J segment lost 1 base and the V segment lost 7 bases, leaving 12 bases of the junction unmatched. CDR1 is SNHLY, CDR2 FYNNEI, per germline. This CDR3 spans 16 amino acids.

The chain employs TRBV5-1 and TRBJ1-2; 7 nucleotides align to TRBD1. V lost 3 bases to trimming and J lost 2 bases; unmatched junction nucleotides: 7. Germline V lookup: CDR1 SGHRS, CDR2 YFSETQ. The CDR3 totals 15 residues. The CDR3 loop reads CASSYRTGRNYGYTF. The CDR3 nucleotides are TGCGCCAGCAGCTACCGGACAGGCAGGAACTATGGCTACACCTTC.

The rearrangement joins TRBV5-4 to TRBJ1-6; 7 bases are a match to TRBD1. The CDR3 has 15 residues. Per germline, CDR1 SGHNT and CDR2 YYREEE (reference sequence). V gave up 0 bases and J gave up 10 bases; unmatched junction bases: 7. The CDR3 nucleotides are TGTGCCAGCAGCTTGGATGGCAGGGGGTACTCACCCCTCCACTTT. Amino acid sequence: CASSLDGRGYSPLHF.

The chain combines TRBV4-1 with TRBJ2-5; D is undetermined. Germline lookup yields CDR1 MGHRA and CDR2 YSYEKL. This CDR3 is 14 amino acids long. V was pared by 0 bases and J by 3 bases, with 8 bases between. This CDR3 reads CASSQEFSEETQYF. CDR3 DNA sequence: TGCGCCAGCAGCCAAGAATTCTCGGAAGAGACCCAGTACTTC.

The V call is TRBV15, the J call TRBJ2-5, with 10 nucleotides matching TRBD1. V shed 2 bases and J 0 bases; nucleotides not matched to a gene: 3. This CDR3 spans 16 amino acids. CDR1 LNHNV and CDR2 YYDKDF come from the germline V gene (reference sequence). CDR3 sequence: CATSRRDRGHQETQYF. The CDR3 nucleotides read TGTGCCACCAGCAGAAGAGACAGGGGGCACCAAGAGACCCAGTACTTC.

The chain joins TRBV21-1 to TRBJ2-2; TRBD2, the D gene given by the table, was not confirmed from the DNA. TRBV21-1 represents a pseudogene. The CDR3 is 15 amino acids. The CDR3 DNA sequence: TGTGCCAGCAGCAAAGTTAGGAGGTCGGGCGGGGAGCTGTTTTTT. Its translation is CASSKVRRSGGELFF.

J is TRBJ1-1 and V is TRBV6-6; 7 positions agree with TRBD1. Germline V gene data show CDR1 as MNHNY and CDR2 as SVGAGI (reference sequence). The CDR3 covers 14 residues. V lost 4 bases and J lost 2; bases outside the gene matches: 4. CDR3 protein: CASSWDSYNTEAFF. Written as DNA, the CDR3 is TGTGCCAGCAGTTGGGACAGCTACAACACTGAAGCTTTCTTT.